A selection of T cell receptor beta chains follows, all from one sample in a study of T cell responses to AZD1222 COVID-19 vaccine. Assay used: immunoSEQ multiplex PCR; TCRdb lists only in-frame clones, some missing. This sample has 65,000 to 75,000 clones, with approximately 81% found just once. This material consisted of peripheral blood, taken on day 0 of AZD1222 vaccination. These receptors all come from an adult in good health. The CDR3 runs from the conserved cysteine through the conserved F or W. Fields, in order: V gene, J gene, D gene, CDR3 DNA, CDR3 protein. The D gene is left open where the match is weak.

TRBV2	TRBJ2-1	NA	TGTGCCAGCAGTGGAAGGGTCTCCTACAATGAGCAGTTCTTC	CASSGRVSYNEQFF
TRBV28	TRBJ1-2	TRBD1	TGTGCCAGCACCAGGGGGGTTAACTATGGCTACACCTTC	CASTRGVNYGYTF
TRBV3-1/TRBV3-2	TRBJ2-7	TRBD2	TGTGCCAGCAGCTCACCGAGAAAGCGGGAGGGCCACGAGCAGTACTTC	CASSSPRKREGHEQYF
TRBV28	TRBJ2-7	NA	TGTGCCAGCAGTCCTACCTTGGGGGTGTACGAGCAGTACTTC	CASSPTLGVYEQYF
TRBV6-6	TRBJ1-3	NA	TGTGCCAGCAGCCGGACAACGGGAAACACCATATATTTT	CASSRTTGNTIYF
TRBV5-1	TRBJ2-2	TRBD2	TGCGCCAGCAGCAGAACGGCGGGAGGAGCCGGGGAGCTGTTTTTT	CASSRTAGGAGELFF
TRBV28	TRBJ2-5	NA	TGTGCCAGCAGTTTAGGGCAGGGGACCCAGTACTTC	CASSLGQGTQYF
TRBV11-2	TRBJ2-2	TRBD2	TGTGCCAGCATTAGGACTAGCGGGAACGCAGGCGGGGAGCTGTTTTTT	CASIRTSGNAGGELFF
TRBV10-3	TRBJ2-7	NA	TGTGCCATCAGTGAGTCGGTAGTCCCCTACGAGCAGTACTTC	CAISESVVPYEQYF
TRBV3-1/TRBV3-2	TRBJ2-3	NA	TGTGCCAGCAGTCTTGACGGCACAGATACGCAGTATTTT	CASSLDGTDTQYF
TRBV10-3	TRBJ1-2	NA	TGTGCCATCATGAGGGACGGACCGAATGGCTACACCTTC	CAIMRDGPNGYTF
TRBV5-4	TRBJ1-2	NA	TGTGCCAGCAGCGCTGGACTTATTTATGGCTACACCTTC	CASSAGLIYGYTF
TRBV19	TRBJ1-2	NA	TGTGCCAGTAGTATAGATAGGGGGACAACCTATGGCTACACCTTC	CASSIDRGTTYGYTF
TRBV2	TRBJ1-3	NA	TGTGCCAGCACCCAGGACAGAATTGGAAACACCATATATTTT	CASTQDRIGNTIYF
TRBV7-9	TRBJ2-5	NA	TGTGCCAGCAGCTACAGGCGGGTCGGGAGTGAAGAGACCCAGTACTTC	CASSYRRVGSEETQYF
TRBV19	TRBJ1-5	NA	TGTGCCAGTAGTATCCCCGGGACAAGTAATCAGCCCCAGCATTTT	CASSIPGTSNQPQHF